This record covers a single T cell receptor beta chain. This entry belongs to a study of cytomegalovirus exposure and HLA in healthy donors. The PCR used 60 Vbeta and 13 Jbeta primers. Clones were sequenced by immunoSEQ multiplex PCR, and TCRdb holds only the in-frame ones, with some missing. Of roughly 110,000 clones detected, over 80% appear once; the ten largest clones hold less than 3%. This CDR3 has 15 amino acids. Germline loops: CDR1 PRHDT, CDR2 FYEKMQ (reference sequence). V was pared by 4 bases and J by 7 bases, with 10 bases of the junction left unmatched. The clonotype originates from a man in his thirties or forties in good health and CMV-seropositive. V usage is TRBV13 and J usage is TRBJ2-7; TRBD1 matches at 10 bases. The source material was PBMCs. CDR3: CASSYQGQGFREQYF. For the CDR3, the DNA is TGTGCCAGCAGCTACCAGGGACAGGGGTTTCGGGAGCAGTACTTC.